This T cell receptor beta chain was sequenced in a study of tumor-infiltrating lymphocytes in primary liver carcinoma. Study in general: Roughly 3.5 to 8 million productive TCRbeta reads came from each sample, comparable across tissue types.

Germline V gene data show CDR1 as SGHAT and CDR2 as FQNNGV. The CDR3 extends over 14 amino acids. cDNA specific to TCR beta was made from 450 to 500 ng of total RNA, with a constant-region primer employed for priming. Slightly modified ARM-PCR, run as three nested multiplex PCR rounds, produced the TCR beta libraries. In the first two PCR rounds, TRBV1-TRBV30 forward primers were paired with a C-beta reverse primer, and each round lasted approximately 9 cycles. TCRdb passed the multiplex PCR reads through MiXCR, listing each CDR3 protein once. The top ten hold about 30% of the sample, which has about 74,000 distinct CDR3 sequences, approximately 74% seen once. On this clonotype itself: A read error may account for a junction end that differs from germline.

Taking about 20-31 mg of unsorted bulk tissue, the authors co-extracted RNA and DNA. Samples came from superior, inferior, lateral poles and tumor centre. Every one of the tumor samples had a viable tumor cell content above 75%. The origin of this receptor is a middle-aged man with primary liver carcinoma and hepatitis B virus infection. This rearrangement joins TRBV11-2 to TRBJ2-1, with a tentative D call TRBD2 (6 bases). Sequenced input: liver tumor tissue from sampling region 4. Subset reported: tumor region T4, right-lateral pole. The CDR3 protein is CASKGTGGNNEHFF. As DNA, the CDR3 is TGTGCCAGCAAAGGGACTGGCGGTAACAATGAGCACTTCTTC.